This entry concerns a single TCR beta chain. Its antigen remains unidentified. One junction end disagrees with the germline gene, perhaps due to a read error. This record belongs to a study of tumor and adjacent non-tumor tissue in lung cancer. Study-level background: There were fewer than 15 adenocarcinoma, a couple of squamous cell carcinoma and 1 small cell lung cancer cases.

Germline V gene lookup returns CDR1 SGHNT and CDR2 YENEEA. The CDR3 runs to 11 residues. Overall study findings and caveats: In normal lung, the top 100 clones were significantly more dominant than in tumor.

No cell sorting was done before RNA was extracted from the tissue. Distant lung tissue was collected more than 3 cm away from the tumor edge. The library came from three nested PCR rounds adapted from ARM-PCR protocols. Using its own MiXCR run on the multiplex PCR reads, TCRdb lists one record per CDR3 protein. The sample yields 65,000 to 75,000 distinct CDR3 sequences, around 76% seen once. What was sequenced was distant non-tumor lung tissue. The rearrangement links TRBV11-3 to TRBJ2-5; D remains unclear. The TCR sequence derives from a man between 60 and 70 years old with non-small cell lung cancer. The CDR3 region is CTSSLQDAQYF. Written as DNA, the CDR3 is TGTACCAGCAGTTTACAAGACGCCCAGTACTTC.